There are a few counts of the clone carrying this TCR beta chain. Per the study methods: Amplified reference gene primers provided the basis for estimating nucleated cell counts. TCRdb's table, derived via immunoSEQ multiplex PCR, lists solely in-frame clones and lacks some. V and J calls and clone size are those listed in that table; D and trimming were worked out from the DNA. The sample contains a few hundred thousand clones, 80% to 90% of which appear only once. These data belong to a study of blood T cell repertoires in COVID-19. Between the trimmed V and J ends, which lost 1 base and 0 bases, there was a span of 13 bases. The CDR3 covers 16 residues. Germline values: CDR1 SEHNR, CDR2 FQNEAQ (reference sequence).

This receptor was identified in a middle-aged man who had recovered from COVID-19. The sample was PBMCs or T cells enriched from blood (not recorded which). The genes are TRBV7-9 and TRBJ2-7; possibly TRBD1 for D (6 bases). The CDR3 DNA reads TGTGCCAGCAGCTTAGATCAGGGGCCGAGCTCCTACGAGCAGTACTTC. It is translated as CASSLDQGPSSYEQYF.